A single sample is the source of the 8 T cell receptor beta chains below, sequenced in a study of T cell responses to AZD1222 COVID-19 vaccine. Assay: immunoSEQ multiplex PCR; the TCRdb copy retains only in-frame clones and omits some. The sample comprises 100,000 to 150,000 clones, more than 75% of which are singletons, and about 4% rests with the top ten. The input for sequencing was peripheral blood, taken 28 days after the second AZD1222 dose. These receptors came from an adult who received the AZD1222 COVID-19 vaccine.

Remarks on this clone: Mismatch with germline at one junction end may stem from a read error. The rearrangement links TRBV4-3 to TRBJ2-3, with D unresolved. This CDR3 comprises 14 residues. Germline V gives CDR1 LGHNA, CDR2 YSLEER. The CDR3 bases are TGCGCCAGCCGCCAAGAGGTCAGCACAGATACGCAGTATTTT. Its translation: CASRQEVSTDTQYF.

V gene TRBV29-1 combines with J gene TRBJ1-1, with D unresolved. Trimming removed 6 bases at V and 0 bases at J, with 14 bases between. Looked up from germline, CDR1 is SQVTM and CDR2 is ANQGSEA. The CDR3 contains 14 residues. CDR3: CSVLINGMNTEAFF. The CDR3 DNA is TGCAGCGTCCTAATAAACGGCATGAACACTGAAGCTTTCTTT.

The chain combines TRBV7-2 with TRBJ2-5, with TRBD2 matching 7 bases. With 1 base clipped from V and 1 base from J, the junction kept 6 bases outside the gene matches. The CDR3 has 16 amino acids. Germline CDR1 and CDR2: SGHTA and FQGNSA. DNA of the CDR3: TGTGCCAGCAGCTTAGTGGCTAGCGGAATCCAAGAGACCCAGTACTTC. Amino acids: CASSLVASGIQETQYF.

This clone has a single count. The J gene is TRBJ1-2, the V gene TRBV20-1, with D tentatively TRBD1 (6 bases). Between the trimmed V and J ends, which lost 3 bases and 0 bases, there was a span of 14 bases. The germline V gene encodes CDR1 DFQATT and CDR2 SNEGSKA (reference sequence). The CDR3 runs to 15 residues. In nucleotides, the CDR3 is TGCAGTGCTAGTGTTCCAGGACAGCCTAACTATGGCTACACCTTC. Residues: CSASVPGQPNYGYTF.

The chain couples TRBV7-8 to TRBJ2-3; no clear D gene. CDR1 and CDR2 from the germline V gene are SGHVS and FQNEAQ. This CDR3 comprises 13 residues. V was pared by 5 bases and J by 4 bases, with 10 bases between. For the CDR3, the DNA is TGTGCCAGCAGCGCTCTTCTGGCAGATACGCAGTATTTT. This translates into CASSALLADTQYF. The whole variable domain, filled in from reference TRBV7-8 and TRBJ2-3, reads GAGVSQSPRYKVAKRGQDVALRCDPISGHVSLFWYQQALGQGPEFLTYFQNEAQLDKSGLPSDRFFAERPEGSVSTLKIQRTQQEDSAVYLCASSALLADTQYFGPGTRLTVL.

The rearrangement uses TRBV19 and TRBJ1-5; 8 bases are shared with TRBD1. Germline V CDR1 and CDR2: LNHDA, SQIVND (reference sequence). V shed 4 bases and J 5 bases; nucleotides not matched to a gene: 4. The CDR3 length is 14 residues. The CDR3 bases are TGTGCCAGTAGTACCGACAGGGGCCATCAGCCCCAGCATTTT. This translates into CASSTDRGHQPQHF.

The chain has TRBV27 and TRBJ2-2, with D possibly being TRBD2 (5 bases). Deletions cut 2 bases from V and 5 bases from J, with 12 bases between. Germline V gene sequence: CDR1 MNHEY, CDR2 SMNVEV (reference sequence). The CDR3 length is 15 residues. The CDR3 region is CASSLEGVGTGELFF. The CDR3 DNA sequence: TGTGCCAGCAGTTTAGAGGGAGTTGGTACCGGGGAGCTGTTTTTT.

V gene TRBV27 combines with J gene TRBJ1-2; perhaps TRBD1 as D (6 bases). Germline-derived CDR1 and CDR2 are MNHEY and SMNVEV (reference sequence). This CDR3 has 15 amino acids. The V gene lost 0 bases and the J gene lost 4 bases, with 12 bases spanning the gap. CDR3 in amino acids: CASSLSTGQAYGYTF. The CDR3 DNA is TGTGCCAGCAGTTTATCAACGGGACAAGCCTATGGCTACACCTTC.